This entry features one T cell receptor beta chain sequence. Its antigen is unidentified. The data stem from a study of T cell repertoires in cytomegalovirus infection. For the study at large: Public TCR beta signatures marked donors with CMV infection and the matching HLA.

Study results and limitations: CMV-specific HLA-C-restricted TCR beta clonotypes dominated the ex vivo response. Summed frequency of public TCR beta families distinguished CMV carriers with the relevant HLA.

The CDR3 is 13 amino acids. In germline, CDR1 is MNHNY, CDR2 SVGAGI (reference sequence). TCRdb reanalysed the reads using MiXCR and keeps one entry per CDR3 protein. This table has nearly 650,000 distinct CDR3 sequences, 20% to 25% appearing once. The chain uses TRBV6-6 and TRBJ1-6, with 7 bases matching TRBD1. This sequence originates from a human donor in good health (CMV status not recorded). Some clones in this sample may be carry-over from other donors' samples. The sequenced sample consisted of CD8+ T cells from PBMCs. This chain's CDR3 is CVDREGPASPLHF. In nucleotides, the CDR3 is TGTGTCGACAGGGAAGGTCCGGCGTCACCCCTCCACTTT.